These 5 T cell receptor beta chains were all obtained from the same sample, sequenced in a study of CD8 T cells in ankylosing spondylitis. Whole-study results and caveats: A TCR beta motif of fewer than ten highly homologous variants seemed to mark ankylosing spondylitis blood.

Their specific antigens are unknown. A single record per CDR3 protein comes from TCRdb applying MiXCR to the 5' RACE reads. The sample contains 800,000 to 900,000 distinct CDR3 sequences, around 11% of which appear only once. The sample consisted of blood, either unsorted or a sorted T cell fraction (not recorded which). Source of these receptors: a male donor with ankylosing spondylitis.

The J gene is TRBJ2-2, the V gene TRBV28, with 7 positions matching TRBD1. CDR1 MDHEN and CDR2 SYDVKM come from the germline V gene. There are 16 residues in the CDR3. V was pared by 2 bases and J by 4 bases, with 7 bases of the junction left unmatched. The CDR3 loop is CASSLPTGVVTGELFF. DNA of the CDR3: TGTGCCAGCAGTTTACCCACAGGGGTGGTCACCGGGGAGCTGTTTTTT.

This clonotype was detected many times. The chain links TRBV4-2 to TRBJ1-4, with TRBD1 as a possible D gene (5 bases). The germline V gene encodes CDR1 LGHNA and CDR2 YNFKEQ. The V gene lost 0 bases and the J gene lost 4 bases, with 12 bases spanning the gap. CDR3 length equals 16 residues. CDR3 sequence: CASSQDPGRLNEKLFF. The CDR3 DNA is TGTGCCAGCAGCCAAGATCCGGGACGGCTTAATGAAAAACTGTTTTTT.

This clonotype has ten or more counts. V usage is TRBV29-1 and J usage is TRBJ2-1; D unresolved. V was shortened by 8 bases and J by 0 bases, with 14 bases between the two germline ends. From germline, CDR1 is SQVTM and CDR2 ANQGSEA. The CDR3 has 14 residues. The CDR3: CSTSPRSSYNEQFF. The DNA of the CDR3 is TGCAGCACTTCCCCCCGGAGCTCCTACAATGAGCAGTTCTTC.

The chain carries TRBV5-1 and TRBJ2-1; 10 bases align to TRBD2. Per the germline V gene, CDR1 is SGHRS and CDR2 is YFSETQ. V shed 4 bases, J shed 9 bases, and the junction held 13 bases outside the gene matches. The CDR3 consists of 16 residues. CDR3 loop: CASSPFEGLASVEQFF. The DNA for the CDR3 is TGCGCCAGCAGCCCGTTTGAGGGACTAGCGTCTGTTGAGCAGTTCTTC.

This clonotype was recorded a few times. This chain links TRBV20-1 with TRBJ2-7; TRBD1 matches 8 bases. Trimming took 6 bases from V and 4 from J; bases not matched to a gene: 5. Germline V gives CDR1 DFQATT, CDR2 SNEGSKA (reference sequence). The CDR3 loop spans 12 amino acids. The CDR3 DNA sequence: TGCAGTGCCCCGGACAGGGTTTACGAGCAGTACTTC. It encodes CSAPDRVYEQYF.